A selection of T cell receptor beta chains follows, all from one sample in a study of beta chain features in type 1 diabetes. TCRdb keeps only in-frame clones here, not all; method: immunoSEQ multiplex PCR. The data show 600,000 to 750,000 clones, around 12% seen once. The sample consisted of naive CD4+ T cells from blood. These receptor sequences come from a man aged 30 to 39 with type 1 diabetes. The CDR3 runs from the conserved cysteine through the conserved F or W. A D gene is named only where the DNA matches it firmly. Rows may omit the clone size; those that give it use once, few, many or a size class.

j_call cdr3_length clone_size d_call v_call cdr3_nt cdr3_aa
TRBJ2-7 15 few . TRBV19 TGTGCCAGTAGTCCCGGACAGTCCTTAGCCTACGAGCAGTACTTC CASSPGQSLAYEQYF
TRBJ1-4 13 . . TRBV7-9 TGTGCCAGCGCCAGGTCAACTAATGAAAAACTGTTTTTT CASARSTNEKLFF
TRBJ1-4 14 . . TRBV9 TGTGCCAGCAGCAAAGGGGAGATTAATGAAAAACTGTTTTTT CASSKGEINEKLFF
TRBJ1-2 11 few . TRBV7-9 TGTGCCAGCAGCTTAGGGTCTGGCTACACCTTC CASSLGSGYTF
TRBJ2-3 14 . . TRBV28 TGTGCCAGCGGAAAGGGGGGGGCCGCAGATACGCAGTATTTT CASGKGGAADTQYF
TRBJ2-3 17 . TRBD2 TRBV10-3 TGTGCCATCAGCCCCGGGACTAGCGGGGACCGCACAGATACGCAGTATTTT CAISPGTSGDRTDTQYF
TRBJ1-2 11 few . TRBV20-1 TGCAGTGCTAGTGAGGACTATGGCTACACCTTC CSASEDYGYTF
TRBJ2-7 12 . . TRBV7-2 TGTGCCAGCAGCTTGACAGCTTACGAGCAGTACTTC CASSLTAYEQYF
TRBJ2-3 12 few . TRBV19 TGTGCCAGTAGTACCCTAGTAGATACGCAGTATTTT CASSTLVDTQYF
TRBJ1-5 12 . . TRBV19 TGTGCCAGTAGTACCACCTTAGGTGACCAGCATTTT CASSTTLGDQHF
TRBJ2-1 16 . . TRBV13 TGTGCCAGCAGCATGATGAGGGGAGTCCCCTACAATGAGCAGTTCTTC CASSMMRGVPYNEQFF
TRBJ1-4 14 few TRBD1 TRBV19 TGTGCCAGTAGGAACGACAGGGTGGCACCAAAACTGTTTTTT CASRNDRVAPKLFF